One and the same sample provided the 5 T cell receptor beta chains below, sequenced in a study of CD8 T cells in Susac syndrome. When the RNA was reverse transcribed, random hexamers were used with an input of about 0.5 to 1 ug. Each CDR3 protein gets one entry after TCRdb re-called the immunoSEQ multiplex PCR reads with MiXCR. The profile shows roughly 67,000 distinct CDR3 sequences, just under 95% of them singletons. Sequencing input: CD8+ T cells from PBMCs. The receptors come from a human donor with multiple sclerosis.

The chain joins TRBV4-1 to TRBJ1-2, with a possible D match to TRBD1 (6 bases). Germline V gene sequence: CDR1 MGHRA, CDR2 YSYEKL. Trimming pared 0 bases from V and 3 bases from J, leaving 14 bases between. The CDR3 has 16 residues. The CDR3 coding sequence is TGCGCCAGCAGCCAAGATGGCGGGGGCGCAGACTATGGCTACACCTTC. Translated: CASSQDGGGADYGYTF.

This chain connects TRBV3-1 to TRBJ2-1, with D possibly TRBD2 on 5 matching bases. CDR1 is LGHDT, CDR2 YNNKEL, per germline (reference sequence). V lost 4 bases and J 0 bases, leaving 10 bases between the germline ends. The CDR3 totals 15 residues. The CDR3 DNA is TGTGCCAGCAGCCTCAGGACTGGCTCCTACAATGAGCAGTTCTTC. Amino acid sequence: CASSLRTGSYNEQFF.

The chain combines TRBV7-2 with TRBJ1-2; D gene uncertain. Germline CDR1 SGHTA, CDR2 FQGNSA. The CDR3 runs to 10 residues. Trimming pared 5 bases from V and 7 bases from J, leaving 5 bases between. DNA of the CDR3: TGTGCCAGCAGCGGCAGTGGCTACACCTTC. It yields the protein CASSGSGYTF.

The chain joins TRBV3-1 to TRBJ2-7; unclear D gene. This CDR3 contains 13 residues. The V end was cut by 3 bases, the J end by 1 base, with 7 bases between. CDR1 and CDR2 from the germline V gene are LGHDT and YNNKEL (reference sequence). The CDR3 DNA reads as TGTGCCAGCAGCCACTCGAGGTCCTACGAGCAGTACTTC. Its protein product is CASSHSRSYEQYF.

The rearrangement links TRBV2 to TRBJ2-5; 7 bases map to TRBD2. The closer fit of TRBJ2-1 to the DNA end suggests the J call may be wrong. The germline CDR1 and CDR2 sequences are SNHLY and FYNNEI. The CDR3 runs to 11 residues. The CDR3, as DNA: TGTGCCAGCAGGGCCGGGACTACCCAGTTCTTC. The encoded protein is CASRAGTTQFF.